These 26 T cell receptor beta chains originate from one sample sequenced in a study of identical twins. MiXCR, applied by TCRdb to the 5' RACE reads, yields one record per CDR3 protein. The sample has around 1.7 million distinct CDR3 sequences; about 32% are singletons. Source material: cord blood. The receptors were gathered from a newborn girl in good health.

This chain uses TRBV20-1 with TRBJ1-5; D unclear. Per the germline V gene, CDR1 is DFQATT and CDR2 is SNEGSKA (reference sequence). The V end was cut by 1 base, the J end by 3 bases, with 4 bases between. This CDR3 spans 12 amino acids. CDR3 sequence reads: CSARGNNQPQHF. Here the CDR3 DNA reads TGCAGTGCTAGAGGCAACAATCAGCCCCAGCATTTT.

The V and J genes are TRBV5-1 and TRBJ1-1; a weak D match, TRBD1 (6 bases). V dropped 1 base and J dropped 2 bases, with 15 bases sitting between them. The CDR3 runs to 16 residues. Germline V gene sequence: CDR1 SGHRS, CDR2 YFSETQ. The CDR3 reads CASSLTGGSYNTEAFF. CDR3 bases: TGCGCCAGCAGCTTGACGGGGGGCAGTTACAACACTGAAGCTTTCTTT.

The chain recombines TRBV7-2 with TRBJ2-2; D is possibly TRBD1 (6 bases). Germline loops: CDR1 SGHTA, CDR2 FQGNSA. This CDR3 contains 15 residues. Trimming shortened V by 5 bases and J by 0 bases, and 10 bases separated the two germline ends. The CDR3 sequence is CASSPDSANTGELFF. DNA for the CDR3: TGTGCCAGCAGCCCGGACAGTGCGAACACCGGGGAGCTGTTTTTT.

The chain is built from TRBV27 and TRBJ1-4; 7 nucleotides agree with TRBD1. The CDR3 length is 13 residues. V was clipped by 3 bases and J by 10 bases; unmatched bases: 5. Germline CDR1 reads MNHEY; CDR2 reads SMNVEV (reference sequence). DNA of the CDR3: TGTGCCAGCAGTTTCAGGGGGGAGGGAAAACTGTTTTTT. Protein product: CASSFRGEGKLFF. The full variable domain, completed using reference TRBV27 and TRBJ1-4, is EAQVTQNPRYLITVTGKKLTVTCSQNMNHEYMSWYRQDPGLGLRQIYYSMNVEVTDKGDVPEGYKVSRKEKRNFPLILESPSPNQTSLYFCASSFRGEGKLFFGSGTQLSVL.

This clonotype was picked up a small number of times. The chain couples TRBV20-1 to TRBJ1-4; TRBD1 matches at 7 bases. The CDR3 sequence is 14 residues long. After removal of 0 bases from V and 5 bases from J, the junction contained 3 bases not matched to a gene. CDR1 and CDR2 from the germline V gene are DFQATT and SNEGSKA (reference sequence). The CDR3 spells CSARDYRGNEKLFF. Written as DNA, the CDR3 is TGCAGTGCTAGAGATTACAGGGGAAATGAAAAACTGTTTTTT.

The rearrangement links TRBV15 to TRBJ2-3; the match to TRBD1 covers 8 bases. Germline-derived CDR1 and CDR2 are LNHNV and YYDKDF (reference sequence). Trimming removed 0 bases from V and 5 bases from J; junction bases left unmatched: 4. The CDR3 length is 15 residues. This CDR3 is CATSRDRGLGDTQYF. The CDR3 nucleotides are TGTGCCACCAGCAGAGACAGGGGGCTTGGAGATACGCAGTATTTT.

This clonotype was observed a handful of times. The V and J genes are TRBV7-9 and TRBJ1-5, with D possibly matching TRBD1 (5 bases). V was trimmed by 4 bases and J by 3 bases, leaving 16 bases between them. Germline assignment: CDR1 SEHNR and CDR2 FQNEAQ (reference sequence). The CDR3 is made up of 16 amino acids. CDR3 nucleotides: TGTGCCAGCAGCTCCTCATCGACCAGGGACAATCAGCCCCAGCATTTT. Its translation is CASSSSSTRDNQPQHF.

CDR3 residues: CASSPVGNSPLHF. As DNA, the CDR3 is TGTGCCAGCAGCCCCGTGGGCAATTCACCCCTCCACTTT. This chain joins TRBV5-6 and TRBJ1-6, with D unclear. Germline lookup yields CDR1 SGHDT and CDR2 YYEEEE. V was shortened by 4 bases and J by 7 bases, with 9 bases between the two germline ends. This CDR3 is 13 amino acids long. The full variable domain, rest sourced from reference TRBV5-6 and TRBJ1-6, is DAGVTQSPTHLIKTRGQQVTLRCSPKSGHDTVSWYQQALGQGPQFIFQYYEEEERQRGNFPDRFSGHQFPNYSSELNVNALLLGDSALYLCASSPVGNSPLHFGNGTRLTVT.

The J gene is TRBJ2-3, the V gene TRBV20-1; maybe TRBD2 (5 bases). Looked up from germline, CDR1 is DFQATT and CDR2 is SNEGSKA (reference sequence). The V and J ends lost 3 bases and 8 bases respectively, with 15 bases between them. This CDR3 contains 13 residues. In DNA form, the CDR3 reads TGCAGTGCTAGGAGGGTGGGTGACCTTACGCAGTATTTT. Its protein product is CSARRVGDLTQYF.

The V gene is TRBV4-1, the J gene TRBJ2-2; 9 nucleotides align to TRBD2. The germline V gene encodes CDR1 MGHRA and CDR2 YSYEKL. The CDR3 is made up of 15 amino acids. Trimming removed 5 bases from V and 4 bases from J; junction bases left unmatched: 5. The DNA for the CDR3 is TGCGCCAGCAGCTGGCTAGCGGGAATCACCGGGGAGCTGTTTTTT. Protein sequence: CASSWLAGITGELFF.

CDR3 in amino acids: CASSQAPGFSEAFF. The CDR3 DNA reads as TGTGCCAGCAGCCAAGCCCCAGGGTTTTCTGAAGCTTTCTTT. The chain links TRBV3-1 to TRBJ1-1; D is perhaps TRBD1 (5 bases). The V end lost 1 base, the J end lost 6 bases, and 12 bases lay between the germline ends. This CDR3 spans 14 amino acids. The germline gives CDR1 LGHDT, CDR2 YNNKEL (reference sequence).

The CDR3: CASGEGGTDTQYF. For the CDR3, the DNA is TGTGCCAGCGGAGAGGGAGGCACAGATACGCAGTATTTT. The rearrangement uses TRBV6-1 and TRBJ2-3, with a tentative D call TRBD2 (5 bases). The length of the CDR3 is 13 residues. CDR1 and CDR2 from the germline V gene are MNHNS and SASEGT. The V and J ends lost 8 bases and 1 base respectively, with 10 bases between them.

The chain couples TRBV28 to TRBJ2-1, with 7 bases lining up with TRBD1. Trimming at V came to 9 bases and at J to 8 bases, leaving 19 bases not matched to a gene. CDR1 and CDR2 (germline): MDHEN, SYDVKM. The CDR3 loop spans 16 amino acids. The CDR3 loop is CASVGVDRAWYDEQFF. The CDR3 nucleotides are TGTGCCAGTGTAGGCGTTGACAGGGCATGGTACGATGAGCAGTTCTTC.

Concerning this clonotype itself: At one end the junction does not follow the germline gene, possibly because of a read error. Written as DNA, the CDR3 is TGTACCAGCAGCTTAGCCAGCGGACGGGGTCGTGGTATTTCCGTCAGTGAGCAGTTCTTC. Amino acid sequence: CTSSLASGRGRGISVSEQFF. The chain has TRBV11-2 and TRBJ2-1; D may be TRBD2 (5 bases). Germline CDR1 is SGHAT and CDR2 is FQNNGV. CDR3 length: 20 residues.

This clonotype was picked up a small number of times. The rearrangement joins TRBV21-1 to TRBJ2-3; the D segment call TRBD1 is taken from the table without a DNA check. TRBV21-1 corresponds to a pseudogene. This CDR3 spans 16 amino acids. CDR3 bases: TGTGCCAGCAGCAGACACAGGAGGTCTAGCACAGATACGCAGTATTTT. Translated: CASSRHRRSSTDTQYF.

This clonotype was counted a few times. The chain combines TRBV7-2 with TRBJ2-2; 9 bases align to TRBD2. The CDR3 has 19 residues. Germline V gene sequence: CDR1 SGHTA, CDR2 FQGNSA. With V trimmed by 1 base and J by 2 bases, 11 bases remained unmatched. The CDR3 sequence is CASSLVSLAGTLNTGELFF. As DNA, the CDR3 is TGTGCCAGCAGCTTAGTTTCCCTAGCGGGAACCTTAAACACCGGGGAGCTGTTTTTT.

This clonotype was found a few times. V is TRBV10-3 and J is TRBJ2-1, with TRBD1 matching over 9 bases. The CDR3 is made up of 15 amino acids. Germline assignment: CDR1 ENHRY and CDR2 SYGVKD. The V gene end was trimmed by 3 bases and the J gene end by 10 bases; junction bases not matched to a gene: 10. CDR3 sequence reads: CAISDRGQGFGEQFF. In DNA, the CDR3 is TGTGCCATCAGTGATAGGGGACAGGGCTTTGGAGAGCAGTTCTTC.

Of note for this clonotype: At one boundary the junction diverges from the germline segment, which might be a read error. The V call is TRBV3-1, the J call TRBJ2-3; tentatively, D is TRBD1 or TRBD2 (6 bases each). CDR1 is LGHDT and CDR2 is YNNKEL in the germline V gene (reference sequence). This CDR3 is built from 15 residues. As DNA, the CDR3 is TGTGGCAGCAGCCAAGGGGGGCGTAGCACAGATACGCAGTATTTT. Translation gives CGSSQGGRSTDTQYF.

V gene TRBV18 combines with J gene TRBJ1-5; D not resolved. The V gene's germline CDR1 is KGHSH and CDR2 LQKENI. Trimming removed 0 bases from V and 6 bases from J, with 12 bases in between. The CDR3 runs to 15 residues. The CDR3 region is CASSPPGRTSQPQHF. DNA of the CDR3: TGTGCCAGCTCACCACCGGGCAGGACTAGTCAGCCCCAGCATTTT.

The V and J genes are TRBV28 and TRBJ1-4; 8 bases align to TRBD1. The CDR3 is made up of 14 amino acids. CDR1 is MDHEN and CDR2 is SYDVKM in the germline V gene. Trimming took 5 bases from V and 8 from J; bases not matched to a gene: 7. Here the CDR3 reads CASSPRQGLEKLFF. Here the CDR3 DNA reads TGTGCCAGCAGTCCCAGACAGGGGTTAGAAAAACTGTTTTTT.

This clonotype was detected a few times. This chain joins TRBV4-1 and TRBJ2-4; D gene unclear. CDR1 and CDR2 from the germline V gene are MGHRA and YSYEKL. V lost 5 bases, J lost 0 bases, and 20 bases lay in between. The CDR3 length is 18 residues. The CDR3, as DNA: TGCGCCAGCAGCAGGCGAGACGGATCAGCCTTAGCCAAAAACATTCAGTACTTC. This encodes CASSRRDGSALAKNIQYF.

The V and J genes are TRBV28 and TRBJ1-6; 7 positions match TRBD1. With 3 bases clipped from V and 6 bases from J, the junction kept 8 bases outside the gene matches. The length of the CDR3 is 16 residues. The germline gives CDR1 MDHEN, CDR2 SYDVKM. CDR3 sequence reads: CASSFLQGRSNSPLHF. The CDR3 DNA follows: TGTGCCAGCAGTTTTTTACAGGGGCGAAGTAATTCACCCCTCCACTTT.

This clonotype was seen only a few times. This chain uses TRBV4-2 with TRBJ2-5; 9 bases line up with TRBD2. The CDR3 sequence is 16 residues long. V lost 1 base, J lost 5 bases, and 8 bases stayed unmatched. The germline V gene has CDR1 LGHNA and CDR2 YNFKEQ. The CDR3 DNA reads TGTGCCAGCAGCCAAGTGGCGGGGGGGCTGGGGGAGACCCAGTACTTC. Translated, it gives CASSQVAGGLGETQYF.

The chain employs TRBV5-1 and TRBJ1-4; TRBD1 aligns across 9 bases. V shed 1 base, J shed 0 bases, and the junction held 4 bases outside the gene matches. Germline V gene data show CDR1 as SGHRS and CDR2 as YFSETQ. The CDR3 consists of 17 residues. The CDR3 spells CASSLTTGGSTNEKLFF. The CDR3 DNA sequence: TGCGCCAGCAGCTTGACGACAGGGGGTTCAACTAATGAAAAACTGTTTTTT.

The chain uses TRBV12-3 or TRBV12-4 and TRBJ2-7; D gene ambiguous. The CDR3 loop spans 15 amino acids. With 1 base removed from V and 2 bases from J, the gap between germline ends came to 12 bases. CDR3 region: CASSLGEVKTYEQYF. CDR3 DNA: TGTGCCAGCAGTTTAGGAGAGGTGAAAACCTACGAGCAGTACTTC.

This clonotype turned up a few times. V usage is TRBV29-1 and J usage is TRBJ2-5; 9 bases map to TRBD2. The DNA end lines up better with TRBJ2-7; the J call may be wrong. The germline gives CDR1 SQVTM, CDR2 ANQGSEA. The CDR3 has 11 amino acids. CDR3 amino acids: CSVRSGGEQYF. DNA of the CDR3: TGCAGCGTTCGTAGCGGGGGCGAGCAGTACTTC.